These 7 T cell receptor beta chains came from one sample sequenced in a study of T cell repertoires in cytomegalovirus infection. TCRdb redid the calling of the reads with MiXCR, one entry per CDR3 protein. The table includes around 900,000 distinct CDR3 sequences, approximately 32% detected once. Which antigens these TCRs recognize remains unknown. Sequenced material: cultured CD8+ T cells from PBMCs, taken from culture after CMV antigen stimulation. These receptors all come from a human donor in good health (CMV status not recorded). Some clones in this sample may be carry-over from other donors' samples.

CDR3 nucleotides: TGCGCCAGCAGTAAGCCTATGGGGGTATCCTACGAGCAGTACTTC. This translates into CASSKPMGVSYEQYF. The chain combines TRBV10-2 with TRBJ2-7, with D perhaps assigned TRBD1 or TRBD2 (5 bases each). The CDR3 loop spans 15 amino acids. Germline V gene sequence: CDR1 WSHSY, CDR2 SAAADI. V lost 5 bases, J lost 1 base, and 15 bases lay in between.

The chain carries TRBV5-4 and TRBJ1-6, with D tentatively TRBD1 (5 bases). The V end lost 4 bases, the J end lost 10 bases, and 18 bases lay between the germline ends. CDR1 and CDR2 (germline): SGHNT, YYREEE (reference sequence). CDR3 size: 15 residues. The CDR3 DNA reads TGTGCCAGCAGCCGGGACGCGGGAGTGGGATCACCCCTCCACTTT. This codes for CASSRDAGVGSPLHF.

Many counts were recorded for this clonotype. In nucleotides, the CDR3 is TGTGCCAGCAGCTTCCCCCTCCGGACTAAGAACACCGGGGAGCTGTTTTTT. This gives the protein CASSFPLRTKNTGELFF. The rearrangement joins TRBV7-9 to TRBJ2-2; perhaps TRBD2 as D (6 bases). CDR1 SEHNR and CDR2 FQNEAQ come from the germline V gene (reference sequence). This CDR3 contains 17 residues. Trimming removed 3 bases at V and 1 base at J, with 15 bases between.

A word on this clonotype: A read error may explain this, as a much larger clone is one base away. This chain connects TRBV2 to TRBJ2-5; no clear D. V was shortened by 8 bases and J by 6 bases, with 7 bases between the two germline ends. This CDR3 has 10 amino acids. The germline CDR1 and CDR2 sequences are SNHLY and FYNNEI. Here the CDR3 reads CASLGKTQYF. The CDR3 bases are TGTGCCAGCTTGGGGAAGACCCAGTACTTC.

This clonotype was counted between two and nine times. The chain links TRBV5-4 to TRBJ2-5, with a weak D call TRBD1 (6 bases). CDR3 length: 15 residues. The V gene's germline CDR1 is SGHNT and CDR2 YYREEE (reference sequence). V lost 6 bases to trimming and J lost 0 bases, with 15 bases between them. CDR3 DNA: TGTGCCAGCACCTCGGGACAAGAAGACCAAGAGACCCAGTACTTC. Amino acids: CASTSGQEDQETQYF.

This clonotype was seen a few times. The genes are TRBV7-8 and TRBJ2-5; 8 bases align to TRBD2. Germline V CDR1 and CDR2: SGHVS, FQNEAQ. The length of the CDR3 is 16 residues. After removal of 2 bases from V and 2 bases from J, the junction contained 7 bases not matched to a gene. This chain's CDR3 is CASSLRFGGGQETQYF. The DNA of the CDR3 is TGTGCCAGCAGCTTACGATTCGGGGGGGGGCAAGAGACCCAGTACTTC.

This clonotype came up many times. J is TRBJ2-5 and V is TRBV7-6; no reliable D call. This CDR3 region has 15 residues. Trimming left V 0 bases short and J 2 bases short, with 10 bases between. Germline loops: CDR1 SGHVS, CDR2 FNYEAQ. CDR3 residues: CASSLAGALQETQYF. For the CDR3, the DNA is TGTGCCAGCAGCTTAGCAGGTGCCTTACAAGAGACCCAGTACTTC.